This T cell receptor beta chain came from a study of blood T cells in healthy people across ages (dated by TCRdb to about 2015). Context from the whole study: In model experiments, template switching captured roughly one uniquely barcoded TCR beta cDNA molecule for every two T cells. The donors were split into four age groups: young (average about 15 years), middle-aged (more than 35), aged (approximately 60) and long-lived (approximately 89). To avoid experimental bias, donors of different ages were spread randomly across the sequencing lanes. The study analyzed two additional independent replicas of 1 million unique cDNA reads from the same blood draw for two donors, one aged 18 to 30 and one aged 80 or older. Using deep sequencing normalized with unique cDNA molecular identifiers, the study measured how TCR beta repertoire diversity changes with age.

To note about this clonotype: Its specific antigen is unknown. No qualities accompany the bases; no much larger clone lies one base away.

Systemically healthy Caucasian individuals from Russia, 35 to 50 in total and aged about 6 to 100 years, were included as donors. Each donor gave about 10 milliliters of peripheral blood, drawn into EDTA-treated Vacutainer tubes. Ficoll-Paque density-gradient centrifugation was used to isolate PBMCs, with at least 6 million obtained per sample. Trizol reagent was used to extract total RNA from the PBMCs, yielding at least 6 micrograms per sample. Naive CD45RAhigh/CD27high T cell percentages were measured by flow cytometry on a PBMC aliquot from every donor. What the research found in general, with its limitations: Because donor CMV infection status was unknown, age-related changes in expanded clonotypes were potentially confounded. A strong correlation was found between observed TCR beta diversity and the percentage of naive T cells measured by flow cytometry. Observed TCR beta diversity per million T cells fell roughly linearly with age, and a significant reduction was already apparent by age approximately 40. The long-lived group showed more naive CD4+ T cells, fewer expanded clones and increased TCR diversity than the aged group, suggesting age selection. Estimates of total diversity from one million sequenced T cells were regarded as lower bounds and underestimates. Since profiling was done on bulk unsorted PBMCs, naive and antigen-experienced compartments could not be conclusively compared.

The library relied on 5' RACE. Reads for this sample came from an Illumina HiSeq 2500. The second PCR ran for about 6 to 12 cycles and used a J-beta primer mix along with a sample-barcoded 5' primer. Each TCR beta cDNA molecule received a unique molecular identifier from a template-switch 5' adaptor carrying 12 random nucleotides. At least 2.5 million CDR3-containing paired-end reads were obtained from each sample. All of the RNA was converted into first-strand cDNA using the Mint cDNA synthesis kit, with a TRBC-specific oligonucleotide serving as the primer. Following uracil-DNA glycosylase treatment, all cDNA underwent a first 18-cycle PCR with the universal primers M1SS and BC2_uni_R. The authors processed their data as follows. For normalization, 1 million high-quality reads, each with a distinct molecular identifier, were randomly selected from each sample. Reads with shared molecular identifiers were discarded instead of being binned into consensus sequences. MiTCR, with a Q25 quality threshold and the strictest error-elimination algorithm, was used for CDR3 identification, clonotype clustering and error correction. A nonparametric unseen species model with Euler transformation was used to estimate lower-bound total TCR beta diversity. TCRdb handled the public reads itself, with Q25 trimming in fastp and clone calling in MiXCR, and kept productive beta chains. Identical CDR3 proteins give one entry, which carries the most common genes and DNA. V and J calls and clone size were set by TCRdb, not the authors. In all, the sample holds about 1,500,000 distinct CDR3 sequences, and about 30% of those were seen once. The top ten clones comprise 7% to 9% of the sample.

This sequence was found in a woman aged 25 to 39 in good health. The sample comprised blood.

The CDR3 region has the sequence CSAREAVRGEKLFF. Here is the DNA: TGCAGTGCTAGAGAAGCGGTCAGGGGTGAAAAACTGTTTTTT. The chain employs TRBV20-1 and TRBJ1-4; TRBD1 might be the D gene, on 6 matching bases. Deletion took 0 bases off V and 7 bases off J, with a span of 12 bases between the germline ends. CDR1 and CDR2 were assigned from the germline V gene (reference sequence) as DFQATT and SNEGSKA. The CDR3, cysteine through phenylalanine, is 14 amino acids long. The read is trimmed to its CDR3 DNA, 42 bases read in frame from base 1.